At least ten counts were recorded for the clone carrying this TCR beta chain. Its antigen is currently unknown. Extraction of total RNA produced a minimum of 5 micrograms from each sample. PCR was performed a second time for about 6 to 12 cycles using a sample-barcoded 5' primer and a J-beta primer mix. A template-switch adaptor with 12 random nucleotides tagged each cDNA molecule. One entry per CDR3 protein results from TCRdb running MiXCR on the 5' RACE reads. The table includes 750,000 to 950,000 distinct CDR3 sequences, around 24% detected once. This record belongs to a study of blood T cells in healthy people across ages. Study-level findings and limits: A roughly linear fall in TCR beta diversity per million T cells was seen with increasing age.

CDR1 and CDR2 (germline): SQVTM, ANQGSEA. CDR3 length: 14 residues. Trimming took off 3 bases at V and 2 bases at J, with 13 bases between the two ends. These data were likewise used in another study, on T cells of mothers and their children.

Sequencing input: blood. This chain joins TRBV29-1 and TRBJ1-2, with D perhaps matching TRBD1 (5 bases). The origin of this receptor is a boy younger than 18 in good health. The CDR3 loop is CSVDGRGPNYGYTF. The CDR3 nucleotides are TGCAGCGTTGATGGTCGGGGCCCAAACTATGGCTACACCTTC. Looking up the rest from reference TRBV29-1 and TRBJ1-2 gives the full variable domain: SAVISQKPSRDICQRGTSLTIQCQVDSQVTMMFWYRQQPGQSLTLIATANQGSEATYESGFVIDKFPISRPNLTFSTLTVSNMSPEDSSIYLCSVDGRGPNYGYTFGSGTRLTVV.